This T cell receptor (beta chain) emerged from a study of regulatory T cells in long-lasting Graves disease. Whole-study context: Antithyroid drug use was under 3 months in newly diagnosed Graves' patients. Study-level findings and limits: Relative to new patients (roughly 1,000), persistent patients exhibited greater sharing of public clonotypes (around 2,800).

To make TCR beta libraries, researchers used iRepertoire HTBI primers and Arm-PCR of CDR3 regions. Each CDR3 protein is one row after TCRdb ran MiXCR on the multiplex PCR reads. The sample shows around 420,000 distinct CDR3 sequences, about 15% of them seen only once. This clonotype was recorded at least ten times. Antigen: not known. Time point noted: newly diagnosed GD, antithyroid drugs for less than 3 months. After RNA was extracted from PBMCs, the TCR library was made from it. The V and J ends lost 5 bases and 5 bases respectively, with 13 bases between them. From germline, CDR1 is LGHDT and CDR2 YNNKEL (reference sequence). This CDR3 region has 14 residues. The sample also formed part of further work on T cells in Graves' hyperthyroidism and ophthalmopathy.

Sample: peripheral blood mononuclear cells (PBMCs), taken at new diagnosis, from a patient treated with antithyroid drugs. The chain links TRBV3-1 to TRBJ2-1, with D possibly being TRBD1 or TRBD2 (5 bases each). This TCR was recovered from a woman in her 40s with Graves disease. CDR3 DNA sequence: TGTGCCAGCAGCGCCTCCGGGACCAACAATGAGCAGTTCTTC. This codes for CASSASGTNNEQFF.